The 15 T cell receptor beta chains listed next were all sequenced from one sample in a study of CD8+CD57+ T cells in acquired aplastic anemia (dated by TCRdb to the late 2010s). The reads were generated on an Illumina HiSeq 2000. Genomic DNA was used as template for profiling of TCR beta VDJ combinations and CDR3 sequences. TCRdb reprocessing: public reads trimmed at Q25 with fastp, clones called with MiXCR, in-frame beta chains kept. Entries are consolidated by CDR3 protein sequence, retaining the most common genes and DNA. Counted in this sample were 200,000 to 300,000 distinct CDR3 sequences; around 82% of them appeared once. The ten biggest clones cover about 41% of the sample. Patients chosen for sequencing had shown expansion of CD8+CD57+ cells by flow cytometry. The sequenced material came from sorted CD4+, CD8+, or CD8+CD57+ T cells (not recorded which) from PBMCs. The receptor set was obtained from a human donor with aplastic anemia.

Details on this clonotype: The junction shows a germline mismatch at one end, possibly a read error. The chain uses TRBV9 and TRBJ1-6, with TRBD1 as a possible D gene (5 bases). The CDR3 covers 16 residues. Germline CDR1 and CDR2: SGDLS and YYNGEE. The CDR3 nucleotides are TGTGCCAGCAGAGGGGCGGAGAACAGCCATAATTCCCCCCTCCACTTT. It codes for CASRGAENSHNSPLHF.

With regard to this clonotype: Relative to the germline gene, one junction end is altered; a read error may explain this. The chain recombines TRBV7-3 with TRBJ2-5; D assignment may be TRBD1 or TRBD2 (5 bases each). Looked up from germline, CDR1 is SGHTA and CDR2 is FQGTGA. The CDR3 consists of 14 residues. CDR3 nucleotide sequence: TGTGCCAGCAGCTTACTGGGTAGCTACGGGGCCAACGTCTTC. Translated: CASSLLGSYGANVF.

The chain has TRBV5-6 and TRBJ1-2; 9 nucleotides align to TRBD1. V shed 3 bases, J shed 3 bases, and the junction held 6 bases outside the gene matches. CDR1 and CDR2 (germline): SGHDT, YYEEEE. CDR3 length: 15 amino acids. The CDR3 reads CASSWGTGLDYGYTF. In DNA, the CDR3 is TGTGCCAGCAGCTGGGGGACAGGGTTAGACTATGGCTACACCTTC. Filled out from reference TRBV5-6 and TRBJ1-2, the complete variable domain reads DAGVTQSPTHLIKTRGQQVTLRCSPKSGHDTVSWYQQALGQGPQFIFQYYEEEERQRGNFPDRFSGHQFPNYSSELNVNALLLGDSALYLCASSWGTGLDYGYTFGSGTRLTVV.

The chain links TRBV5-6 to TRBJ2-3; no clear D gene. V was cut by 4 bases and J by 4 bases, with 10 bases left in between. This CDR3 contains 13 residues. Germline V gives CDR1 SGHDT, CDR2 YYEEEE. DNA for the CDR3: TGTGCCAGCAGCGCAAGAGGCGCAGATACGCAGTATTTT. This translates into CASSARGADTQYF.

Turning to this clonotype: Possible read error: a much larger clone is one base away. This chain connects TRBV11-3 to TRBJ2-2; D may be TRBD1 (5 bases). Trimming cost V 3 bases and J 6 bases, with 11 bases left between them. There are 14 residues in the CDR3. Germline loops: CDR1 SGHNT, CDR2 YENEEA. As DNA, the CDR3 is TGTGCCAGCAGCTTTGATCTGACAGCCGGGGAGCTGTTTTTT. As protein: CASSFDLTAGELFF.

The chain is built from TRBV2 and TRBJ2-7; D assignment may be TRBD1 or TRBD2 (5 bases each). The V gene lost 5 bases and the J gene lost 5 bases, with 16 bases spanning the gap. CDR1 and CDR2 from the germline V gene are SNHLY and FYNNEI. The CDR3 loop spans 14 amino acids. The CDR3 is CASSRDQGAHEQYF. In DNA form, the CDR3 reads TGTGCCAGCAGTAGGGACCAAGGCGCCCACGAGCAGTACTTC.

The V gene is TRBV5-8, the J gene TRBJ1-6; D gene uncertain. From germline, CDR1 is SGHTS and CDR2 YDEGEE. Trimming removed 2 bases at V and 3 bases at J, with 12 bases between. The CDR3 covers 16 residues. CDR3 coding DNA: TGTGCCAGCAGCTTAGAGCTGAGCGGCTATAATTCACCCCTCCACTTT. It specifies CASSLELSGYNSPLHF.

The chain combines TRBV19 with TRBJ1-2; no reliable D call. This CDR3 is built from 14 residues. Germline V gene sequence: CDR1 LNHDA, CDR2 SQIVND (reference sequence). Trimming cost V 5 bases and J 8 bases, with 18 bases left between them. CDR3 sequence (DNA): TGTGCCAGTAGTGGCCCCGGGTCGTCGGCCGGCTACACCTTC. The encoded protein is CASSGPGSSAGYTF. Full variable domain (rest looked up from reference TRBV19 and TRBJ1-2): DGGITQSPKYLFRKEGQNVTLSCEQNLNHDAMYWYRQDPGQGLRLIYYSQIVNDFQKGDIAEGYSVSREKKESFPLTVTSAQKNPTAFYLCASSGPGSSAGYTFGSGTRLTVV.

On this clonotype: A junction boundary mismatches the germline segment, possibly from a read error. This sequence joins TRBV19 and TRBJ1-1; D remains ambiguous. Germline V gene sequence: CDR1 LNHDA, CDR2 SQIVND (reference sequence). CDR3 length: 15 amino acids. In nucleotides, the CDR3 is TGTGCCAGTAGTATAGATCTCACAGCCAACACTGAAGATTTCTTC. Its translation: CASSIDLTANTEDFF.

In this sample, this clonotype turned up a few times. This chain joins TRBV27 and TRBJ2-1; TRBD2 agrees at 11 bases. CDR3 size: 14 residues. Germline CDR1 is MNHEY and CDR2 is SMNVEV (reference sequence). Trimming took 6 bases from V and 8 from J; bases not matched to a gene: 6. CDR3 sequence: CASRQGLAEYEQFF. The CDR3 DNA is TGTGCCAGCAGACAGGGACTAGCGGAGTATGAGCAGTTCTTC.

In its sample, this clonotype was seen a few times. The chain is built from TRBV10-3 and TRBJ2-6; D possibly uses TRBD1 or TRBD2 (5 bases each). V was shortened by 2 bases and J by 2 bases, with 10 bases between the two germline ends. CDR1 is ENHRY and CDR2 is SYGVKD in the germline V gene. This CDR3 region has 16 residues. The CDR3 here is CAISETGLAGANVLTF. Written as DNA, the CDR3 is TGTGCCATCAGTGAGACGGGGCTCGCTGGGGCCAACGTCCTGACTTTC.

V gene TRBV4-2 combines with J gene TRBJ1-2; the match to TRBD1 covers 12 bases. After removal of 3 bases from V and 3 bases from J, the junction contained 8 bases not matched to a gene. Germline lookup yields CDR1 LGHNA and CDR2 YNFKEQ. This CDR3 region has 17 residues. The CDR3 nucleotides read TGTGCCAGCAGCCAGGATGGGACAGGGGGCGCCGACTATGGCTACACCTTC. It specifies CASSQDGTGGADYGYTF.

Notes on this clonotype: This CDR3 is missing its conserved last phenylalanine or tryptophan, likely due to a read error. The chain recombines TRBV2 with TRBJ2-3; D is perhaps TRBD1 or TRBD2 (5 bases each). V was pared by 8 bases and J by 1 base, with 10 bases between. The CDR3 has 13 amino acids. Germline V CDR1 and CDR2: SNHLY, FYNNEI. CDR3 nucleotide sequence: TGTGCCAGCGGGGACGGGGGCACAGATACGCAGTATGAG. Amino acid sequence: CASGDGGTDTQYE.

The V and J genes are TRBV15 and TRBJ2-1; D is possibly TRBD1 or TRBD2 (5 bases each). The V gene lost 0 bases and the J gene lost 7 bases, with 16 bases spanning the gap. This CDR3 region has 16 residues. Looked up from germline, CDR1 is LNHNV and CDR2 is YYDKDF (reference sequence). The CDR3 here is CATSRDLTGRSNEQFF. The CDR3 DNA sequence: TGTGCCACCAGCAGAGATCTAACGGGACGCAGTAATGAGCAGTTCTTC. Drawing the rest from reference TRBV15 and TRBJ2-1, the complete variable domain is DAMVIQNPRYQVTQFGKPVTLSCSQTLNHNVMYWYQQKSSQAPKLLFHYYDKDFNNEADTPDNFQSRRPNTSFCFLDIRSPGLGDTAMYLCATSRDLTGRSNEQFFGPGTRLTVL.

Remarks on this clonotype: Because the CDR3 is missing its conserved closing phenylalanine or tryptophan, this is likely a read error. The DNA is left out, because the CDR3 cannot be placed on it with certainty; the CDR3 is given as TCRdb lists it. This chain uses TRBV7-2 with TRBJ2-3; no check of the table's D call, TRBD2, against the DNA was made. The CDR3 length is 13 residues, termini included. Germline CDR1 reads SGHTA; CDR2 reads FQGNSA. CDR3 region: CASSSRGEGPTDT.